This is a list of T cell receptor beta chains from one sample in a study of blood T cell repertoires in COVID-19. TCRdb's table, derived via immunoSEQ multiplex PCR, lists solely in-frame clones and lacks some. In the table there are about 120,000 clones, under 90% of which are singletons. The specimen was peripheral blood. These TCRs come from a man aged 60-69 years with acute or convalescent COVID-19. The CDR3 runs from the conserved cysteine through the conserved F or W. The order of the fields is J gene, clone size, V gene, CDR3 protein. The size entry is marked missing in some rows and otherwise reads once, few, many or a size class.

J: TRBJ2-5
size: -
V: TRBV5-6
CDR3: CASSLLTGGELTQYF

J: TRBJ2-1
size: -
V: TRBV11-2
CDR3: CASSLGLAYNEQFF

J: TRBJ2-5
size: -
V: TRBV5-5
CDR3: CASSFGLMGTQYF

J: TRBJ1-1
size: -
V: TRBV11-2
CDR3: CASSQETGANTEAFF

J: TRBJ2-2
size: once
V: TRBV5-5
CDR3: CARSGKGGGNTGELFF

J: TRBJ2-3
size: -
V: TRBV9
CDR3: CASSSGQGILDTQYF

J: TRBJ1-1
size: -
V: TRBV10-3
CDR3: CAIRLSGGNTEAFF

J: TRBJ2-3
size: -
V: TRBV2
CDR3: CASSGRGMGTDTQYF

J: TRBJ2-1
size: -
V: TRBV27
CDR3: CASSLAGYNEQFF

J: TRBJ2-5
size: few
V: TRBV28
CDR3: CASSRLTIETQYF

J: TRBJ2-7
size: -
V: TRBV21-1
CDR3: CASSPQGLAGGPDYEQYF

J: TRBJ1-2
size: -
V: TRBV6-5
CDR3: CASTGQGADGYTF

J: TRBJ2-7
size: -
V: TRBV6-6
CDR3: CASSFPQETAHEQYF

J: TRBJ2-2
size: -
V: TRBV19
CDR3: CASAGFSGELFF

J: TRBJ2-7
size: -
V: TRBV11-3
CDR3: CASSQGGQRTYEQYF

J: TRBJ2-3
size: -
V: TRBV28
CDR3: CASSSGTGLGVDTQYF

J: TRBJ2-3
size: -
V: TRBV2
CDR3: CATNEGADTQYF

J: TRBJ1-5
size: -
V: TRBV15
CDR3: CATSRGGSNQPQHF

J: TRBJ2-7
size: -
V: TRBV13
CDR3: CASSFQRVHEQYF

J: TRBJ2-2
size: -
V: TRBV11-2
CDR3: CASRLGQGETGELFF

J: TRBJ2-7
size: once
V: TRBV5-5
CDR3: CASSLAGRDRAAYEQYF

J: TRBJ1-1
size: -
V: TRBV28
CDR3: CASSLPGYMNTEAFF

J: TRBJ2-1
size: once
V: TRBV27
CDR3: CASSSLAAGDNEQFF

J: TRBJ1-1
size: -
V: TRBV28
CDR3: CASGAIRGRENTEAFF

J: TRBJ2-3
size: -
V: TRBV6-1
CDR3: CASSEQVSTDTQYF

J: TRBJ2-7
size: -
V: TRBV2
CDR3: CASQSGTTALYEQYF

J: TRBJ2-7
size: -
V: TRBV11-3
CDR3: CASSPMGQGAVYEQYF

J: TRBJ1-1
size: -
V: TRBV2
CDR3: CASSDDLNTEAFF